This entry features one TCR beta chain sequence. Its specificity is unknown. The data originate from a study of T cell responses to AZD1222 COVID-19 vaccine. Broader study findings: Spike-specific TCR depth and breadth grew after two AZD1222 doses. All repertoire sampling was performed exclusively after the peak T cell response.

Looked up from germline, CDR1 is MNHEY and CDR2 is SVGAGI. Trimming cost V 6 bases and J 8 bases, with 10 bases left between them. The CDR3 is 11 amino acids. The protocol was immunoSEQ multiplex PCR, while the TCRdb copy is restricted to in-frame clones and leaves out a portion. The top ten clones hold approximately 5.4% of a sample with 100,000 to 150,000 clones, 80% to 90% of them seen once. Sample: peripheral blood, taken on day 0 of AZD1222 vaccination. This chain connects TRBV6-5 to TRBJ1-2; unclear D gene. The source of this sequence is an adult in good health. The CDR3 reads CASRGPDGYTF. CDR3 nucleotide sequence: TGTGCCAGCAGGGGCCCTGACGGCTACACCTTC.